This T cell receptor beta chain came from a study of blood T cell repertoires in COVID-19. On the study more broadly: The United States, Italy and Spain supplied acute and convalescent COVID-19 samples. PBMCs, B-cell-depleted T cells, or T cells provided the cDNA or gDNA that made up the material.

As originally analysed: Estimation of nucleated cell counts relied on the amplification of reference gene primers. Only in-frame clones appear in the TCRdb table, and some are missing; sequencing was by immunoSEQ multiplex PCR. V and J calls and clone size are copied from that table; D and trimming were computed from the DNA. The sample gives some 97,000 clones, 75% to 95% of which show up once; 1.5% to 2% is in the top ten. V lost 7 bases, J lost 8 bases, and 10 bases stayed unmatched. The CDR3 is 13 amino acids. Germline V gives CDR1 SGHTS, CDR2 YDEGEE. The TCR was taken from a man between 60 and 75 years old with acute or convalescent COVID-19. The V and J genes are TRBV5-8 and TRBJ1-2; TRBD1 agrees at 8 bases. The sequencing sample was made of peripheral blood. CDR3 nucleotide sequence: TGTGCCAGCGGAAGGACAGGGCTTCAGGGCTACACCTTC. Translating it yields CASGRTGLQGYTF.